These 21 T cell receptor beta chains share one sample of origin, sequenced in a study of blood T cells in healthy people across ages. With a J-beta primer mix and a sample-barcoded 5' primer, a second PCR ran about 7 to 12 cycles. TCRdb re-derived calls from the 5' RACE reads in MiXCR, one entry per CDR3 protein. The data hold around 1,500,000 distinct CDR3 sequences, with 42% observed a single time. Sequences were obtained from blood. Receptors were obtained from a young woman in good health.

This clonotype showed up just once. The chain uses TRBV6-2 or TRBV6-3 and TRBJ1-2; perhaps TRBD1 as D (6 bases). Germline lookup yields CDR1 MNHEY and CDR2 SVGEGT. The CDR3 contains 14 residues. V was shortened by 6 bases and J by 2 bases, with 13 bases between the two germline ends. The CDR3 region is CASRFRGGNYGYTF. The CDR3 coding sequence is TGTGCCAGCAGATTTAGAGGGGGGAACTATGGCTACACCTTC.

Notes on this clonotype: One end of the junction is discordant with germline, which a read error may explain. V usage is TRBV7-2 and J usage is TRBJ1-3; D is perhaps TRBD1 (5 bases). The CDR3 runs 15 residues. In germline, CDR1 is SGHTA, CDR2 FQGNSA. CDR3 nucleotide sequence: TGTGCCAACAGCTTAGGGGCAGGCTCTGGAAACACCATATATTTT. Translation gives CANSLGAGSGNTIYF.

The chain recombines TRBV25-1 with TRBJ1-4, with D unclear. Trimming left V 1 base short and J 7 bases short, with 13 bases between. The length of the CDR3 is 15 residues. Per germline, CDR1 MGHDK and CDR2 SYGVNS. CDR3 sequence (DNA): TGTGCCAGCAGTGAATCCGGGAGGAAGACTGAAAAACTGTTTTTT. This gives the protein CASSESGRKTEKLFF.

CDR3 nucleotides: TGTGCCAGCAGTTGGACTAGCGGGCCCGCCTACGAGCAGTACTTC. This codes for CASSWTSGPAYEQYF. The chain employs TRBV7-2 and TRBJ2-7; 11 bases match TRBD2. The CDR3 is 15 residues long. CDR1 and CDR2 (germline): SGHTA, FQGNSA. The V segment lost 6 bases and the J segment 2 bases; nucleotides outside the gene matches: 6.

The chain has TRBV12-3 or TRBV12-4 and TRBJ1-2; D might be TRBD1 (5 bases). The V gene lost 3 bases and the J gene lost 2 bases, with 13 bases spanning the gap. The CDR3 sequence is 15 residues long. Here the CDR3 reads CASSFGGHNNYGYTF. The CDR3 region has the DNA TGTGCCAGCAGTTTTGGAGGACACAACAACTATGGCTACACCTTC.

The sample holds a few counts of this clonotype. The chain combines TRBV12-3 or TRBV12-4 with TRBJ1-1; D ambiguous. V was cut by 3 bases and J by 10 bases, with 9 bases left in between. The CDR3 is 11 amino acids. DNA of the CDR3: TGTGCCAGCAGTTTTAACAATGGAGCTTTCTTT. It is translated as CASSFNNGAFF.

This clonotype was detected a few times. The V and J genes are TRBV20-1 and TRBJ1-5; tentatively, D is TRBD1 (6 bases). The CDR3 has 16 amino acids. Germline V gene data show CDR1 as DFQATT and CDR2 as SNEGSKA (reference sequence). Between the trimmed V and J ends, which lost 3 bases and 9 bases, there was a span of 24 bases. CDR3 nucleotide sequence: TGCAGTGCTAGTCCGTTTTCAGGGGACCCCTGGCCGCCCCAGCATTTT. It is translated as CSASPFSGDPWPPQHF.

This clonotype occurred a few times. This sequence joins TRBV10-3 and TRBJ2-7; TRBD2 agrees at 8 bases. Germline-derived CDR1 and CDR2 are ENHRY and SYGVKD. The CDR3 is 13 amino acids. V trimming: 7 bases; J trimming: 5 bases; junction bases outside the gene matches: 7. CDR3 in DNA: TGTGCCATCACCGCGGGGGGCCTCCACGAGCAGTACTTC. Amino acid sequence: CAITAGGLHEQYF.

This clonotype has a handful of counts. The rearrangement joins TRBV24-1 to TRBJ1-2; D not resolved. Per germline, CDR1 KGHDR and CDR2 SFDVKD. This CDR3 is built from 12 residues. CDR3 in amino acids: CAKPRRNYGYTF. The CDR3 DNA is TGTGCAAAACCTCGGCGTAACTATGGCTACACCTTC.

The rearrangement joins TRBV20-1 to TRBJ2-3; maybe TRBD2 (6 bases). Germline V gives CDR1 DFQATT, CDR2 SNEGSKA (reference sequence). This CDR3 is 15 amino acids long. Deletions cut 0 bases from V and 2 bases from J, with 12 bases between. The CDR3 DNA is TGCAGTGCTAGAGATAGGGGCGGGAACACAGATACGCAGTATTTT. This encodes CSARDRGGNTDTQYF.

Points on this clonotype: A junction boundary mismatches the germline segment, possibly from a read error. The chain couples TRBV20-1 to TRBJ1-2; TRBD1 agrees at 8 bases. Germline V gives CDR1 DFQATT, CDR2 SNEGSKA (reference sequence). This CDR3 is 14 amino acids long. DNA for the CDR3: TGCAATGCTAGAGCGGTGACAGGGGCGCCGGGCTACACCTTC. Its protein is CNARAVTGAPGYTF.

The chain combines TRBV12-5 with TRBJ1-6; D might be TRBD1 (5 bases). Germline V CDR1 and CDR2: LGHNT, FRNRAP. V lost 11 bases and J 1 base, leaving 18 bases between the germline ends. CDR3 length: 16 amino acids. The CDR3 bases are TGTGCTGGTGTCCAGCAGGGAAGGTCCTATAATTCACCCCTCCACTTT. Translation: CAGVQQGRSYNSPLHF.

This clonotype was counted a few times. CDR3 DNA sequence: TGTGCCAGCAGTCCACCCTTTGGGACAGGGGCGACTGAAGCTTTCTTT. The encoded protein is CASSPPFGTGATEAFF. The V gene is TRBV12-3 or TRBV12-4, the J gene TRBJ1-1; 10 nucleotides align to TRBD1. This CDR3 is 16 amino acids long. V lost 5 bases to trimming and J lost 5 bases; unmatched junction nucleotides: 11.

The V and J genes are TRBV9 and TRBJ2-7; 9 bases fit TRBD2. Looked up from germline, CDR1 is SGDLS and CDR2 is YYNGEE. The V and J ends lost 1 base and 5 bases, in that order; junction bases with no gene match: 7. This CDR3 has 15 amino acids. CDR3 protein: CASSVMAGGEHEQYF. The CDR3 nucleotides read TGTGCCAGCAGCGTAATGGCGGGAGGGGAGCACGAGCAGTACTTC.

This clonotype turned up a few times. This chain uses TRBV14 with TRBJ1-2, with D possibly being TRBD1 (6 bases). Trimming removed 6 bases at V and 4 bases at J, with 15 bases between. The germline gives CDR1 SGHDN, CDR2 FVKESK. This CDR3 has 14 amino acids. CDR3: CASRDSALGYGYTF. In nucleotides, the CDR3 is TGTGCCAGCAGGGACAGCGCACTTGGCTATGGCTACACCTTC.

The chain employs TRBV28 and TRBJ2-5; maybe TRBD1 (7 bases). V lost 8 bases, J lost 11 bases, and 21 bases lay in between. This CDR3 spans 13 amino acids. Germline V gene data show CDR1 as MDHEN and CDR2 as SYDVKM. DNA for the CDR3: TGTGCCAGCGCGGGACAGTCTTACAATGAGCAGTACTTC. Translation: CASAGQSYNEQYF.

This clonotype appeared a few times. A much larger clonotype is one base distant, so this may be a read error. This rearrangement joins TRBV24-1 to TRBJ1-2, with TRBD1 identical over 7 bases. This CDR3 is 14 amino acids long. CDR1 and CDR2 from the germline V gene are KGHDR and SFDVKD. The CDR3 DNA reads TGTTCCACCAGTGGGACAGCCACTAATAGTGGCTACACCTTC. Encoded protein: CSTSGTATNSGYTF.

The CDR3 reads CATSSYGQGSMNTEAFF. DNA for the CDR3: TGTGCCACCAGCAGTTACGGACAGGGATCGATGAACACTGAAGCTTTCTTT. The rearrangement links TRBV15 to TRBJ1-1; 8 bases map to TRBD1. Looked up from germline, CDR1 is LNHNV and CDR2 is YYDKDF (reference sequence). This CDR3 has 17 amino acids. V lost 3 bases and J lost 0; bases outside the gene matches: 9.

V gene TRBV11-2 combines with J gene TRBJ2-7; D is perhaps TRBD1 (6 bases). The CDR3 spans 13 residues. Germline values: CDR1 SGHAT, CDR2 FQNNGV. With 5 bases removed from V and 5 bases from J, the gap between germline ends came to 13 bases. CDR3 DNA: TGTGCCAGCAGCACCGGGACAAAAAACGAGCAGTACTTC. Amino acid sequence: CASSTGTKNEQYF.

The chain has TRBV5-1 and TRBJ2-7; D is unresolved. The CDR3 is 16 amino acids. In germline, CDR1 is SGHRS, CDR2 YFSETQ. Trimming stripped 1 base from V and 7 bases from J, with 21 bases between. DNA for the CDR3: TGCGCCAGCAGCTTGACCAGGACGGATATTTACAATGAGCAGTACTTC. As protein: CASSLTRTDIYNEQYF.

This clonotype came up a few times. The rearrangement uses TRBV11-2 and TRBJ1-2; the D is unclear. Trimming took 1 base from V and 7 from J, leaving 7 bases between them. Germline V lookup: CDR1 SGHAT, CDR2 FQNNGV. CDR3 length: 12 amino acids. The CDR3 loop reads CASSLALGGYTF. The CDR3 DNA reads TGTGCCAGCAGCTTAGCTCTCGGTGGCTACACCTTC. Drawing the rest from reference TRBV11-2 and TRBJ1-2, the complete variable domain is EAGVAQSPRYKIIEKRQSVAFWCNPISGHATLYWYQQILGQGPKLLIQFQNNGVVDDSQLPKDRFSAERLKGVDSTLKIQPAKLEDSAVYLCASSLALGGYTFGSGTRLTVV.